Listed here is a single T cell receptor (beta chain). Its matching antigen is unknown. The data derive from a study of memory CD4+ T cells and cytomegalovirus serostatus. Study in general: Of the healthy Belgian adults, several were CMV seropositive and 20 to 30 seronegative.

The repertoire was sequenced with immunoSEQ multiplex PCR; TCRdb's copy has only in-frame clones and lacks some. The profile shows about 46,000 clones, under 85% of them singletons. Single viable CD3+CD4+CD8-CD45RO+ cells were sorted as the memory CD4+ T cells. The CDR3 consists of 14 residues. Germline CDR1 is SGHNT and CDR2 is YENEEA. The germline V and J ends were trimmed by 5 bases and 5 bases, with 13 bases remaining between them. The study's findings and limits: Median bootstrapped AUC for CMV status was approximately 0.95 originally, approximately 0.91 US-trained.

This chain uses TRBV11-3 with TRBJ2-1; D remains unclear. Sequences were obtained from memory CD4+ T cells from blood. This sequence originates from an adult in good health and CMV-seronegative. The CDR3 sequence: CASSPINGHNEQFF. The CDR3 DNA follows: TGTGCCAGCAGCCCCATTAATGGCCACAATGAGCAGTTCTTC.